Listed below are T cell receptor beta chains from one sample, sequenced in a study of T cell responses to AZD1222 COVID-19 vaccine. Clones were read by immunoSEQ multiplex PCR, and TCRdb kept only the in-frame ones, dropping some. The sample carries 95,000 to 100,000 clones, roughly nine tenths recorded once. This specimen was peripheral blood, taken 28 days after the second AZD1222 dose. The receptors come from an adult who received the AZD1222 COVID-19 vaccine. Both conserved end residues are part of each CDR3. D genes are given only for firm matches. Clone sizes are given selectively: once, few, many, or a class where the clone is expanded.

d_call clone_size j_call v_call cdr3_aa cdr3_nt
TRBD2 NA TRBJ2-1 TRBV5-1 CASSLLAGGPSSYNEQFF TGCGCCAGCAGCTTACTAGCGGGAGGGCCGAGCTCCTACAATGAGCAGTTCTTC
NA NA TRBJ1-5 TRBV19 CASTSRTNQPQHF TGTGCCAGTACCTCGAGGACCAATCAGCCCCAGCATTTT
TRBD2 NA TRBJ2-7 TRBV5-1 CASSPRGGLAAPSSYEQYF TGCGCCAGCAGCCCCCGGGGGGGACTAGCGGCCCCGAGCTCCTACGAGCAGTACTTC
NA NA TRBJ1-1 TRBV20-1 CSARETPEAFF TGCAGTGCTAGGGAGACGCCTGAAGCTTTCTTT
NA NA TRBJ2-3 TRBV7-9 CASSPEGLSTDTQYF TGTGCCAGCAGCCCAGAAGGATTAAGCACAGATACGCAGTATTTT
NA NA TRBJ1-5 TRBV2 CASSEGFPGNQPQHF TGTGCCAGCAGTGAAGGGTTTCCTGGCAATCAGCCCCAGCATTTT
TRBD2 NA TRBJ2-1 TRBV24-1 CATSDPLTSGIKDEQFF TGTGCCACCAGTGATCCCCTGACTAGCGGGATTAAGGATGAGCAGTTCTTC
NA NA TRBJ1-6 TRBV4-1 CASSPLGDGGPYNSPLHF TGCGCCAGCAGCCCCCTTGGTGACGGGGGCCCCTATAATTCACCCCTCCACTTT
TRBD1 NA TRBJ1-3 TRBV27 CASSRQGPVVGNTIYF TGTGCCAGCAGTAGACAGGGGCCGGTGGTTGGAAACACCATATATTTT
NA NA TRBJ1-5 TRBV5-1 CASTQGSNQPQHF TGCGCCAGCACACAGGGTAGCAATCAGCCCCAGCATTTT
NA NA TRBJ1-1 TRBV28 CASSFVRAPEAFF TGTGCCAGCAGTTTTGTCAGGGCCCCTGAAGCTTTCTTT
NA NA TRBJ1-3 TRBV5-6 CASSRRGGTRRGNTIYF TGTGCCAGCAGCCGACGGGGGGGCACACGGAGAGGAAACACCATATATTTT
NA NA TRBJ2-1 TRBV19 CASSPSQQEQFF TGTGCCAGTAGTCCCTCCCAGCAGGAGCAGTTCTTC
TRBD1 NA TRBJ2-3 TRBV9 CASSVETGEGPTDTQYF TGTGCCAGCAGCGTAGAGACAGGGGAAGGGCCGACAGATACGCAGTATTTT
TRBD1 once TRBJ2-7 TRBV6-5 CASSPDRGPYEQYF TGTGCCAGCAGCCCGGACAGGGGCCCCTACGAGCAGTACTTC
NA NA TRBJ2-2 TRBV7-9 CASSNTTLGFTGELFF TGTGCCAGCAGCAACACTACGCTAGGGTTTACCGGGGAGCTGTTTTTT
NA NA TRBJ2-5 TRBV3-1/TRBV3-2 CASSHSGAGETQYF TGTGCCAGCAGCCACTCTGGGGCGGGAGAGACCCAGTACTTC
NA NA TRBJ1-2 TRBV5-1 CASSLKFINTRGIHGYTF TGCGCCAGCAGCTTGAAGTTTATTAACACCAGGGGTATCCATGGCTACACCTTC
NA NA TRBJ1-5 TRBV28 CASRLSGGELQPQHF TGTGCCAGCAGACTGTCGGGGGGGGAACTACAGCCCCAGCATTTT
NA NA TRBJ2-7 TRBV18 CASSPQVKQASYEQYF TGTGCCAGCTCACCACAAGTAAAACAGGCCTCCTACGAGCAGTACTTC
NA once TRBJ2-4 TRBV11-1 CASSLFRGKSIQYF TGTGCCAGCAGCTTATTTAGGGGTAAGAGCATTCAGTACTTC
NA NA TRBJ2-7 TRBV20-1 CSASRVYEQYF TGCAGTGCTAGCAGAGTTTACGAGCAGTACTTC
NA NA TRBJ2-5 TRBV7-9 CASSLSPRGETQYF TGTGCCAGCAGCTTATCCCCCCGGGGGGAGACCCAGTACTTC
NA NA TRBJ2-7 TRBV11-2 CASSQGALPRGNEQYF TGTGCCAGCAGCCAAGGGGCACTGCCCCGCGGGAACGAGCAGTACTTC
TRBD1 NA TRBJ2-2 TRBV5-1 CASSLQGASGELFF TGCGCCAGCAGCCTGCAGGGGGCTAGCGGGGAGCTGTTTTTT
NA NA TRBJ2-3 TRBV10-3 CASGSTDTQYF TGTGCCTCCGGGAGCACAGATACGCAGTATTTT
TRBD2 NA TRBJ2-7 TRBV29-1 CSVEDGTSGINEQYF TGCAGCGTTGAAGATGGGACTAGCGGGATAAACGAGCAGTACTTC